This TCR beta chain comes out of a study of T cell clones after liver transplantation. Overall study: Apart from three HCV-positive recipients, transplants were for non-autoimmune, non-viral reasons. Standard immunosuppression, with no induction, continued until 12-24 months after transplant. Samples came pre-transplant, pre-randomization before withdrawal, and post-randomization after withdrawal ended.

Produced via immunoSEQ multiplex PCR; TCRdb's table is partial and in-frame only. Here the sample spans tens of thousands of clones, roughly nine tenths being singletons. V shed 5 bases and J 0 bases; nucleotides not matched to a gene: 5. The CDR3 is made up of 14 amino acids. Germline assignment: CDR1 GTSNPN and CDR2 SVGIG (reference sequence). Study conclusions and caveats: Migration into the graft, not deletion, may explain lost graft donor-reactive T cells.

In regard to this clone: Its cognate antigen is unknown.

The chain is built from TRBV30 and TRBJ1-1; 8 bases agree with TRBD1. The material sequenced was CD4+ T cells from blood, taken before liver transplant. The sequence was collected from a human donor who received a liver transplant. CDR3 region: CAWSRDRLNTEAFF. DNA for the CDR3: TGTGCCTGGTCTCGGGACAGGTTGAACACTGAAGCTTTCTTT.